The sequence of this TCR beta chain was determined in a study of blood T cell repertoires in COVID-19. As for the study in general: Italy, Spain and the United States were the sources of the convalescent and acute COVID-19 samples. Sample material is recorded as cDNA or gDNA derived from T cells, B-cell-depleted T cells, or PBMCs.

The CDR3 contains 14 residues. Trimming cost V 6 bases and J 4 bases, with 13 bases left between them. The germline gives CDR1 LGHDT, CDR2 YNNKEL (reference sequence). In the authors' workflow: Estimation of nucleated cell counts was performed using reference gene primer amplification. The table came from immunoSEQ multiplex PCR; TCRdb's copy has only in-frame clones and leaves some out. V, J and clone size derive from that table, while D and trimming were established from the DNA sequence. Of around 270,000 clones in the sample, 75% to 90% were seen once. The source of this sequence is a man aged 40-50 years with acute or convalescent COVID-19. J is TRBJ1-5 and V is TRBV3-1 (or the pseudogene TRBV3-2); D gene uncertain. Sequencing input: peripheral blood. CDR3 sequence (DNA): TGTGCCAGCAGAAATGGAGGAGGGAATCAGCCCCAGCATTTT. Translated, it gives CASRNGGGNQPQHF.